The sequence of this T cell receptor (beta chain) was determined in a study of regulatory T cells in long-lasting Graves disease. The length of the CDR3 is 13 residues. Trimming shortened V by 6 bases and J by 4 bases, and 12 bases separated the two germline ends. Specified time point: newly diagnosed GD, antithyroid drugs for less than 3 months. PBMC-derived RNA was used for the TCR library. Under American Thyroid Association guidelines, Graves' disease was diagnosed. The authors drew 7.5 to 10 milliliters of peripheral blood into EDTA tubes. Library construction for TCR beta used iRepertoire HTBI primers and Arm-PCR of CDR3 regions. TCRdb called the multiplex PCR reads again in MiXCR, with one record for every CDR3 protein. Among 350,000 to 400,000 distinct CDR3 sequences, about a sixth were seen once, and the ten largest hold roughly 20%. This clonotype has at least ten counts.

The clonotype was recovered from a female donor with Graves disease. The chain uses TRBV12-3 or TRBV12-4 and TRBJ1-1; D perhaps matches TRBD1 (6 bases). The specimen comprised peripheral blood mononuclear cells (PBMCs), sampled at new diagnosis, from a patient treated with antithyroid drugs. Here the CDR3 reads CASSLRRGTEAFF. The CDR3 nucleotides read TGTGCCAGCAGCCTCCGCAGGGGCACTGAAGCTTTCTTT.